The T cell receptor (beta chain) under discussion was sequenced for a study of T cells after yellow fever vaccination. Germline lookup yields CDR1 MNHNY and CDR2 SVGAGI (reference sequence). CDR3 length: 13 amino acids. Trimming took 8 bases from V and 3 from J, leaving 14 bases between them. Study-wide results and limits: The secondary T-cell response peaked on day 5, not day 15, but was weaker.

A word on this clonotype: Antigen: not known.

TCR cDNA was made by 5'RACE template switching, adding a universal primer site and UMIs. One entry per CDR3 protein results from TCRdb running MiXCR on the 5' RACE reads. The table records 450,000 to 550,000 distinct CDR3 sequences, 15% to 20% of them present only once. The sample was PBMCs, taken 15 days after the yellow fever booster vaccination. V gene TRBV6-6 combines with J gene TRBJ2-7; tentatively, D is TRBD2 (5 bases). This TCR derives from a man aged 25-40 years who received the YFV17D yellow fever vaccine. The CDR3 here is CASSRRVGYEQYF. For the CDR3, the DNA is TGTGCCAGCTCCAGGCGGGTCGGCTACGAGCAGTACTTC.